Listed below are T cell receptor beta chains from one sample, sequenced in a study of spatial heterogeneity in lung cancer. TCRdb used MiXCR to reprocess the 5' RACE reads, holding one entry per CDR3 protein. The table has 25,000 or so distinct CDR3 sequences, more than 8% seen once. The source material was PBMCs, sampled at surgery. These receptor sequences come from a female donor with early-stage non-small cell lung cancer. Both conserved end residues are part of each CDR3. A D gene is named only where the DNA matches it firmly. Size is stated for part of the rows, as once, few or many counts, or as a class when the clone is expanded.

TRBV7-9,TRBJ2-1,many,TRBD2,TGTGCCAGCAGCCCCGATGGGACTAGCGGGAGTAATGAGCAGTTCTTC,CASSPDGTSGSNEQFF
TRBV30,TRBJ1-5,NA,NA,TGTGCCTGGACCGGGGGCAGGTTACGCAATCAGCCCCAGCATTTT,CAWTGGRLRNQPQHF
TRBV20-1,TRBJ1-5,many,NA,TGCAGTGCTAGTTCGGTTTTTGGAAATCAGCCCCAGCATTTT,CSASSVFGNQPQHF
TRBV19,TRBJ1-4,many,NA,TGTGCCAGTAGTGGAGTCGGGCGGGAAAAACTGTTTTTT,CASSGVGREKLFF
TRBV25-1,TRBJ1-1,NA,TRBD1,TGTGCCAGCAGTAGGGACAGGTTGAACACTGAAGCTTTCTTT,CASSRDRLNTEAFF
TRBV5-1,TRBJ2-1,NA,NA,TGCGCCAGCAGCTTGGTTGGGGACTCCTACAATGAGCAGTTCTTC,CASSLVGDSYNEQFF
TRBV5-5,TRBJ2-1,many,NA,TGTGCCAGCAGCTTGGACATCAAAAATGAGCAGTTCTTC,CASSLDIKNEQFF
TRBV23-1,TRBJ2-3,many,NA,TGCGCCAGCGGAAACAAGTTCATCTACACAGATACGCAGTATTTT,CASGNKFIYTDTQYF
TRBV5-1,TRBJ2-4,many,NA,TGCGCCAGCAGCTTGAGTCCTGCGTCCTATCCCGCCAAAAACATTCAGTACTTC,CASSLSPASYPAKNIQYF
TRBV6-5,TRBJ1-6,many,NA,TGTGCCAGCAGTTACTCCGGGTTTGGTAATTCACCCCTCCACTTT,CASSYSGFGNSPLHF
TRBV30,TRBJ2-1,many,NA,TGTGCCTGGAGCCGGCGTCGCGACAATGAGCAGTTCTTC,CAWSRRRDNEQFF
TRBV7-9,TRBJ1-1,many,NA,TGTGCCAGCAGCTTAGCGGGTGGGTCGGCAGACGCTTTCTTT,CASSLAGGSADAFF
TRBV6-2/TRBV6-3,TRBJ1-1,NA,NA,TGTGCCAGCAGTCCAGGTAATGCGATTGAAGCTTTCTTT,CASSPGNAIEAFF
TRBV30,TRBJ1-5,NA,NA,TGTGCCTGGAGTGGGACAGCAAATCAGCCCCAGCATTTT,CAWSGTANQPQHF
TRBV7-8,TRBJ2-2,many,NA,TGTGCCAGCAGACCTAGGCTGAGTGTGGGGGCCGGGGAGCTGTTTTTT,CASRPRLSVGAGELFF
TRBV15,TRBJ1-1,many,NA,TGTGCCACCAGCAGGTTACCGTCGGCACCAGGGGAAGCTTTCTTT,CATSRLPSAPGEAFF
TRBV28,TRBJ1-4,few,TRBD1,TGTGCCAGCAGTCAAACAGGGGCACAGACTGAAAAACTGTTTTTT,CASSQTGAQTEKLFF
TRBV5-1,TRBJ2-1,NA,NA,TGCGCCAGCAGCTTGGCCGGGACACTAAATGAGCAGTTCTTC,CASSLAGTLNEQFF
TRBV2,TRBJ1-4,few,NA,TGTGCCAGCAGCCCGACGGGAGTTACCTTAAATGAAAAACTGTTTTTT,CASSPTGVTLNEKLFF
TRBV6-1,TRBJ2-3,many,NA,TGTGCCAGCAGTCAAGTCCCATTCCGGGATACGCAGTATTTT,CASSQVPFRDTQYF
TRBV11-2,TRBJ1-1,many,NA,TGTGCCAGCAGCTTAATGGTGAACACTGAAGCTTTCTTT,CASSLMVNTEAFF
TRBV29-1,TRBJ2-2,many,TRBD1,TGCAGCGTGAAGACAGGGCCGACCACCGGGGAGCTGTTTTTT,CSVKTGPTTGELFF